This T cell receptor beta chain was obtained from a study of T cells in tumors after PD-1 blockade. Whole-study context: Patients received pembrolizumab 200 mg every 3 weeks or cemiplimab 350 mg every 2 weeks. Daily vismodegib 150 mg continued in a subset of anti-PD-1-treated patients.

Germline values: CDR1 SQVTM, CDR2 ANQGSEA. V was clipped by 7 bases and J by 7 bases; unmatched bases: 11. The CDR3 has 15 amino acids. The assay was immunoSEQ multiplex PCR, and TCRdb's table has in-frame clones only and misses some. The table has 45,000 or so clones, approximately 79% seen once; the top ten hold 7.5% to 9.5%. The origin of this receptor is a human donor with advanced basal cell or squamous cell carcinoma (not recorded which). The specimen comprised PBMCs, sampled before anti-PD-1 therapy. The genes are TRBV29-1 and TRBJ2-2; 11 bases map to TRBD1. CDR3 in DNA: TGCAGCGCCGCGGACAGGGGGCATGAAGGCGGGGAGCTGTTTTTT. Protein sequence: CSAADRGHEGGELFF.